One and the same sample provided the 14 T cell receptor beta chains below, sequenced in a study of blood T cell repertoires in COVID-19. Libraries were prepared by immunoSEQ multiplex PCR; TCRdb keeps only in-frame clonotypes and omits some of them. The sample has over 75,000 clones; approximately 92% are singletons. The specimen sequenced was peripheral blood. Source of these receptors: an elderly woman with active COVID-19.

This chain links TRBV30 with TRBJ2-3; D unclear. From germline, CDR1 is GTSNPN and CDR2 SVGIG (reference sequence). The CDR3 covers 15 residues. Trimming stripped 0 bases from V and 0 bases from J, with 10 bases between. In nucleotides, the CDR3 is TGTGCCTGGAGTGTAAGAGCCACTAGCACAGATACGCAGTATTTT. Translation gives CAWSVRATSTDTQYF.

The chain is built from TRBV7-2 and TRBJ2-1; D is uncertain. The length of the CDR3 is 16 residues. Trimming pared 4 bases from V and 3 bases from J, leaving 16 bases between. Germline CDR1 and CDR2: SGHTA and FQGNSA. For the CDR3, the DNA is TGTGCCAGCAGCTCAAGCCCCCAGCGAAACTACAATGAGCAGTTCTTC. The encoded protein is CASSSSPQRNYNEQFF.

This chain joins TRBV7-2 and TRBJ2-7; possibly TRBD1 for D (6 bases). Per germline, CDR1 SGHTA and CDR2 FQGNSA. This CDR3 spans 13 amino acids. Trimming shortened V by 2 bases and J by 3 bases, and 8 bases separated the two germline ends. The CDR3 loop reads CASSLNRVYEQYF. CDR3 coding DNA: TGTGCCAGCAGCTTAAACAGGGTCTACGAGCAGTACTTC.

The chain employs TRBV3-1 (or the pseudogene TRBV3-2) and TRBJ2-6; maybe TRBD2 (5 bases). This CDR3 spans 14 amino acids. The V end lost 8 bases, the J end lost 1 base, and 9 bases lay between the germline ends. Germline V gene data show CDR1 as LGHDT and CDR2 as YNNKEL (reference sequence). The CDR3 nucleotides are TGTGCCAGCGGTCGAGGGTCTGGGGCCAACGTCCTGACTTTC. Translation: CASGRGSGANVLTF.

The J gene is TRBJ2-7, the V gene TRBV7-9; tentatively, D is TRBD2 (5 bases). The CDR3 sequence is 15 residues long. Germline V gene lookup returns CDR1 SEHNR and CDR2 FQNEAQ (reference sequence). The V gene lost 1 base and the J gene lost 8 bases, with 18 bases spanning the gap. The CDR3 bases are TGTGCCAGCAGCTTAGGAGCAGCCGGAGGTGTGAAGCAGTACTTC. It yields the protein CASSLGAAGGVKQYF.

The V gene is TRBV19, the J gene TRBJ1-2, with 8 bases aligning to TRBD1. V was clipped by 4 bases and J by 6 bases; unmatched bases: 7. Per the germline V gene, CDR1 is LNHDA and CDR2 is SQIVND (reference sequence). The CDR3 totals 14 residues. CDR3 amino acids: CASSTTGGRNGYTF. The CDR3 DNA follows: TGTGCCAGTAGTACAACAGGGGGGCGGAATGGCTACACCTTC.

The chain has TRBV21-1 and TRBJ2-2; the DNA was not compared with TRBD2, the D call given in the table. TRBV21-1 is labeled a pseudogene. The CDR3 has 15 residues. The CDR3 region has the DNA TGTGCCAACCCTACTAGAATTCTCCGGACCGGGGAGCTGTTTTTT. Amino acids: CANPTRILRTGELFF.

The V and J genes are TRBV7-6 and TRBJ2-3; tentative D call: TRBD2 (6 bases). Trimming removed 1 base at V and 2 bases at J, with 13 bases between. This CDR3 spans 16 amino acids. From germline, CDR1 is SGHVS and CDR2 FNYEAQ. This CDR3 reads CASSLGPGLSTDTQYF. For the CDR3, the DNA is TGTGCCAGCAGCTTAGGTCCGGGACTGTCCACAGATACGCAGTATTTT.

This clone was seen a handful of times. V and J are TRBV28 and TRBJ2-7, with 8 positions matching TRBD2. The ends lost 8 bases at V and 3 bases at J; junction bases unmatched: 9. Germline-derived CDR1 and CDR2 are MDHEN and SYDVKM. This CDR3 is built from 14 residues. CDR3 nucleotides: TGTGCCAGCCAACGGGGGGGGAGTGTCTACGAGCAGTACTTC. Translated, it gives CASQRGGSVYEQYF.

V and J are TRBV15 and TRBJ2-3; 7 bases line up with TRBD2. The CDR3 runs to 15 residues. V lost 0 bases, J lost 5 bases, and 5 bases stayed unmatched. Looked up from germline, CDR1 is LNHNV and CDR2 is YYDKDF (reference sequence). The CDR3 coding sequence is TGTGCCACCAGCAGAGAAGCGCCGGGGGGAGATACGCAGTATTTT. Protein: CATSREAPGGDTQYF.

The chain employs TRBV28 and TRBJ2-5; maybe TRBD2 (7 bases). Per germline, CDR1 MDHEN and CDR2 SYDVKM. CDR3 length equals 16 residues. With 3 bases removed from V and 2 bases from J, the gap between germline ends came to 16 bases. This chain's CDR3 is CASSFGQGGGQETQYF. The CDR3, as DNA: TGTGCCAGCAGTTTCGGGCAGGGAGGGGGACAAGAGACCCAGTACTTC.

V gene TRBV18 combines with J gene TRBJ2-1; 10 bases line up with TRBD2. Germline V CDR1 and CDR2: KGHSH, LQKENI. V was clipped by 3 bases and J by 4 bases; unmatched bases: 3. CDR3 size: 15 residues. The CDR3 spells CASSPLTSGYNEQFF. In DNA, the CDR3 is TGTGCCAGCTCACCCCTGACTAGCGGGTACAATGAGCAGTTCTTC.

V and J are TRBV18 and TRBJ1-1; 8 bases are shared with TRBD1. Germline V gives CDR1 KGHSH, CDR2 LQKENI. The CDR3 sequence is 16 residues long. V shed 3 bases and J 8 bases; nucleotides not matched to a gene: 14. This CDR3 is CASSPSLRDRLGEAFF. The CDR3 DNA follows: TGTGCCAGCTCACCTTCTCTCCGGGACAGGCTAGGGGAAGCTTTCTTT.

The chain links TRBV7-2 to TRBJ1-2; D is possibly TRBD1 (6 bases). Trimming stripped 3 bases from V and 8 bases from J, with 28 bases between. CDR3 size: 18 residues. CDR1 SGHTA and CDR2 FQGNSA come from the germline V gene. CDR3 amino acids: CASSFGRRSTGFEGGYTF. CDR3 bases: TGTGCCAGCAGCTTCGGTCGCCGTTCGACAGGCTTTGAGGGGGGCTACACCTTC. The full variable domain, in which reference TRBV7-2 and TRBJ1-2 provide the parts outside the CDR3, is GAGVSQSPSNKVTEKGKDVELRCDPISGHTALYWYRQSLGQGLEFLIYFQGNSAPDKSGLPSDRFSAERTGGSVSTLTIQRTQQEDSAVYLCASSFGRRSTGFEGGYTFGSGTRLTVV.